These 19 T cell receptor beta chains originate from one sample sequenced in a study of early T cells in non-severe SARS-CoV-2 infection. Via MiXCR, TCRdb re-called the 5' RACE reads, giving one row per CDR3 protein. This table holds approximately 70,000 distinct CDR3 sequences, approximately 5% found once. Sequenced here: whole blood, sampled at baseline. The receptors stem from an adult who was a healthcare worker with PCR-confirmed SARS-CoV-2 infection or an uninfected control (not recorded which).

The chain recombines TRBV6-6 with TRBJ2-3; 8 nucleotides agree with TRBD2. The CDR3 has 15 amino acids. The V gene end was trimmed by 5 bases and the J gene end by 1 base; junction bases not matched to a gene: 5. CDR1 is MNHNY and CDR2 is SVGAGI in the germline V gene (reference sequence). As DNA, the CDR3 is TGTGCCAGCAGTGAAGCGGGAGTGGGCACAGATACGCAGTATTTT. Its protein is CASSEAGVGTDTQYF.

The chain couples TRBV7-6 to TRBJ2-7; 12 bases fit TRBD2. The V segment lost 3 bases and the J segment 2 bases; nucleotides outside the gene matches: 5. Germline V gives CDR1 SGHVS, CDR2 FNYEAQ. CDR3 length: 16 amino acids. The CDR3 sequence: CASSFDRLAGAYEQYF. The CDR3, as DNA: TGTGCCAGCAGCTTCGATAGACTAGCGGGAGCCTACGAGCAGTACTTC.

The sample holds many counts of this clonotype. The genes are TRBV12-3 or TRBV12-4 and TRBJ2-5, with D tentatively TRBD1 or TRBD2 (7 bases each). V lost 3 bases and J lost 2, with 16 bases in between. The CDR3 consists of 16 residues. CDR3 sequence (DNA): TGTGCCAGCAGTTTCGGCGGGACAGCGGGGCAAGAGACCCAGTACTTC. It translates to CASSFGGTAGQETQYF.

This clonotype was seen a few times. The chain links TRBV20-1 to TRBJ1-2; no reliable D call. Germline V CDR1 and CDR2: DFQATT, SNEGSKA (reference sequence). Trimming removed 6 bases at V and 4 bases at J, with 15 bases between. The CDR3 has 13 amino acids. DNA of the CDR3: TGCAGTGCCCCTTTGGCATCGGGCTATGGCTACACCTTC. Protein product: CSAPLASGYGYTF.

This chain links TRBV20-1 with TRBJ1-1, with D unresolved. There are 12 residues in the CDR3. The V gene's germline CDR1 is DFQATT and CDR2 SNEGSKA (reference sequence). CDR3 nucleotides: TGCACGTCAAGCGCGGGGTGGACTGAAGCTTTCTTT. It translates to CTSSAGWTEAFF.

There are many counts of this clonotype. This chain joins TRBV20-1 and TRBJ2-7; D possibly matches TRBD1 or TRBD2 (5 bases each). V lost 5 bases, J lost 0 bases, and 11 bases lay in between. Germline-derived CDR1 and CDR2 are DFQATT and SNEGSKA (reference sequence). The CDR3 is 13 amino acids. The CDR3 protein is CSAGGDASYEQYF. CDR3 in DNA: TGCAGTGCTGGGGGAGACGCCTCCTACGAGCAGTACTTC.

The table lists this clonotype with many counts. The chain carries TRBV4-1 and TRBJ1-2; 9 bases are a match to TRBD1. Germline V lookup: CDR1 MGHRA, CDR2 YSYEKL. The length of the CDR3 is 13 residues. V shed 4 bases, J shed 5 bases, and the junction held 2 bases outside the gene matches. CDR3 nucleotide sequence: TGCGCCAGCAGCCCCGGACAGGGGTATGGCTACACCTTC. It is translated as CASSPGQGYGYTF.

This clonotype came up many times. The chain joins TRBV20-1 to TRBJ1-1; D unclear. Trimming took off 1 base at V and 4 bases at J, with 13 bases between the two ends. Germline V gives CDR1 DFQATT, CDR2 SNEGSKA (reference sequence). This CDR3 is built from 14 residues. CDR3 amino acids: CSARGHPKTTEAFF. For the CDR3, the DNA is TGCAGTGCTAGAGGTCATCCAAAGACCACTGAAGCTTTCTTT.

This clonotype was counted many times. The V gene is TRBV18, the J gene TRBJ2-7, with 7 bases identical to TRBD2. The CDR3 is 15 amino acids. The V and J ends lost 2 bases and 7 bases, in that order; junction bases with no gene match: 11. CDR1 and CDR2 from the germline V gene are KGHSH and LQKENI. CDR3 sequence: CASSPREGAAREQYF. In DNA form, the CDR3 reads TGTGCCAGCTCACCAAGGGAGGGTGCCGCACGGGAGCAGTACTTC.

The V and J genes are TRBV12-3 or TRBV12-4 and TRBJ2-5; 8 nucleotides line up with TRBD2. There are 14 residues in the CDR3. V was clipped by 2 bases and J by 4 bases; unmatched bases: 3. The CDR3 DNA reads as TGTGCCAGCAGTTTATTTACTAGCGGAGAGACCCAGTACTTC. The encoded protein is CASSLFTSGETQYF.

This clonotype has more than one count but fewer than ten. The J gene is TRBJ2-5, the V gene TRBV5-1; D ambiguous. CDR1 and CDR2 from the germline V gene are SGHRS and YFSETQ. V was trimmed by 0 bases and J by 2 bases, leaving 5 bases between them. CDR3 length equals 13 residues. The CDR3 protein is CASSLDKQETQYF. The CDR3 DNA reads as TGCGCCAGCAGCTTGGACAAACAAGAGACCCAGTACTTC.

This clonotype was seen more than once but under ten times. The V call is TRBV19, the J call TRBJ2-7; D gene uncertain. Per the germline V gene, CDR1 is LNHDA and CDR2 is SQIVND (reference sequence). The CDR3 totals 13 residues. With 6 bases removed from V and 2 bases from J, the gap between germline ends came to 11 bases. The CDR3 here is CASSRTGTYEQYF. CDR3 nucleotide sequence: TGTGCCAGTAGCAGGACGGGCACCTACGAGCAGTACTTC.

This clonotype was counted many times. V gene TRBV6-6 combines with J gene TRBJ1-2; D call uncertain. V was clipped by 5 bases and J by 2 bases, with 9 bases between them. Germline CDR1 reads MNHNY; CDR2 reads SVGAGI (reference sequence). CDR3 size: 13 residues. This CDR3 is CASSPAGNYGYTF. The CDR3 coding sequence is TGTGCCAGCAGTCCGGCGGGAAACTATGGCTACACCTTC.

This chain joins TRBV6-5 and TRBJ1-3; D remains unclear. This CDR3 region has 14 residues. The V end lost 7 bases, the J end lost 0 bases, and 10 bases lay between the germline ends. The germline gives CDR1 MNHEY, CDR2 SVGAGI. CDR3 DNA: TGTGCCAGCATAACAGCGAACTCTGGAAACACCATATATTTT. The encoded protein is CASITANSGNTIYF.

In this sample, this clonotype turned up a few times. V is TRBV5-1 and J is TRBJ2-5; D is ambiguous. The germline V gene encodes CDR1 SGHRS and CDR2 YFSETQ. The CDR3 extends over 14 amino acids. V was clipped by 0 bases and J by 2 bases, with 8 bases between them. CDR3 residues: CASSLVFGQETQYF. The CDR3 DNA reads TGCGCCAGCAGCTTGGTTTTCGGACAAGAGACCCAGTACTTC.

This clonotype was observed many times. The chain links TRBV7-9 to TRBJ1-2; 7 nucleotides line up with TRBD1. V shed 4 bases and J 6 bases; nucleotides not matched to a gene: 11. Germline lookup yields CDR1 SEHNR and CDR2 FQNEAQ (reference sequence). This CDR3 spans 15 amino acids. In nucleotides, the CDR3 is TGTGCCAGCAGCTCCTACGGACAGGATGTTGATGGCTACACCTTC. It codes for CASSSYGQDVDGYTF.

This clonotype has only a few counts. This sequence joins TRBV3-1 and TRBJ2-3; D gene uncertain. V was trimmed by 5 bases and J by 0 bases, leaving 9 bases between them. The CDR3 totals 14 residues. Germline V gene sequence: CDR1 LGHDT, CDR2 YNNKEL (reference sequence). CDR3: CASSSPSSTDTQYF. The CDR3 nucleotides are TGTGCCAGCAGCTCCCCTTCTAGCACAGATACGCAGTATTTT.

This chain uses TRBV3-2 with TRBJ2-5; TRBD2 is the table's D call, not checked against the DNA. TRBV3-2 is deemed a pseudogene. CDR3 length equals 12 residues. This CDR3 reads CASSPLAETQYF. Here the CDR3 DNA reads TGTGCCAGCAGCCCCCTAGCAGAGACCCAGTACTTC.

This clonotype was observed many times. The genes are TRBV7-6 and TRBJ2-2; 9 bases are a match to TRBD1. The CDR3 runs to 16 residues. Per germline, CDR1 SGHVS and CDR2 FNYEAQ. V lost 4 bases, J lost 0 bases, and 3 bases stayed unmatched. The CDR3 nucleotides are TGTGCCAGCAGCTACCGGACAGGGGCGAACACCGGGGAGCTGTTTTTT. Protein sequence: CASSYRTGANTGELFF.